These T cell receptor beta chains were read from a single sample in a study of shared clonotypes between healthy human individuals. Produced via immunoSEQ multiplex PCR; TCRdb's table is partial and in-frame only. The sample carries 1.5 million to 2.5 million clones, about 94% recorded once. The sequenced sample was naive CD8+ T cells sorted from blood. Receptors were obtained from a man younger than 30 in good health. Both conserved end residues are part of each CDR3.

>TRBJ1-2|TRBV12-5
CASGETGGVNGYTF
>TRBJ2-1|TRBV7-9
CAIQGEPAYNEQFF
>TRBJ2-1|TRBV4-3
CASSQDRGTASYNEQFF
>TRBJ1-4|TRBV27
CASSFLSLQGNEKLFF
>TRBJ2-1|TRBV7-9
CASSLAWGPTAHEQFF
>TRBJ2-7|TRBV6-1
CASSEEGTSGAYEQYF
>TRBJ1-3|TRBV9
CASSGTGSSGNTIYF
>TRBJ2-1|TRBV9
CASSVSGTGNNEQFF
>TRBJ2-1|TRBV5-6
CASSGLAGGLIYNEQFF
>TRBJ1-2|TRBV5-6
CASSPTMDYGYTF
>TRBJ2-5|TRBV10-2
CASSRLVGGLETQYF
>TRBJ1-1|TRBV28
CASSHRAWGTEAFF
>TRBJ2-1|TRBV19
CASSIGAKRFF
>TRBJ2-7|TRBV4-3
CASSRDSTYEQYF
>TRBJ2-2|TRBV5-1
CASSFFASGGAAGELFF
>TRBJ2-2|TRBV19
CASSIRGLPGELFF
>TRBJ1-2|TRBV27
CASSPTKDYGYTF
>TRBJ2-6|TRBV9
CASSEGGTGANVLTF
>TRBJ2-7|TRBV2
CASSDIQESSYEQYF
>TRBJ1-6|TRBV30
CAWDGTAYNSPLHF
>TRBJ2-5|TRBV30
CAWSGETQYF
>TRBJ1-1|TRBV27
CASSPSWGGEAFF
>TRBJ2-3|TRBV7-9
CASSLWGQGTDTQYF
>TRBJ2-7|TRBV29-1
CSVEGATSYEQYF
>TRBJ1-3|TRBV7-2
CASSLLGGAPVGGTIYF
>TRBJ2-7|TRBV6-1
CASSTLETDYEQYF
>TRBJ2-1|TRBV10-2
CASIGGYGEQFF
>TRBJ1-5|TRBV19
CASTEGGGRQPQHF
>TRBJ2-1|TRBV29-1
CSVEEWGGRYNEQFF
>TRBJ2-7|TRBV6-5
CASSYGGSYEQYF
>TRBJ1-6|TRBV28
CASSPTGELNSPLHF
>TRBJ2-7|TRBV27
CASSNRGSVYEQYF
>TRBJ1-5|TRBV7-9
CASSLGQGLYQPQHF
>TRBJ2-7|TRBV7-9
CASSSGISYEQYF
>TRBJ2-7|TRBV9
CASSVDWGGRGDEQYF
>TRBJ1-2|TRBV4-3
CASSQDLLTPPNYGYTF
>TRBJ2-7|TRBV6-5
CASSYSDSYEQYF
>TRBJ2-1|TRBV6-5
CASSLAETSYNEQFF
>TRBJ1-5|TRBV4-2
CASSQAQDVEPQHF
>TRBJ2-7|TRBV5-6
CARRRPALLSYEQYF
>TRBJ2-1|TRBV6-1
CASSDWRGENEQFF
>TRBJ2-7|TRBV4-1
CASSQDTGTSSHEQYF
>TRBJ2-7|TRBV4-3
CASSQAWTGAYEQYF
>TRBJ2-5|TRBV9
CASSSGGAGSETQYF
>TRBJ1-5|TRBV6-1
CASSPTGVGNQPQHF
>TRBJ2-7|TRBV6-5
CASSPETGGSYEQYF
>TRBJ2-2|TRBV6-4
CASSRLAGELAGELFF
>TRBJ2-7|TRBV10-2
CASSDPSEQYF
>TRBJ2-1|TRBV9
CASSVPINRTPSSYNEQFF
>TRBJ2-1|TRBV9
CASSVVASGGNEQFF
>TRBJ2-7|TRBV9
CASNIGGPSYEQYF
>TRBJ2-7|TRBV7-6
CASSLTSNYEQYF
>TRBJ2-1|TRBV2
CASSDPTNSVPYNEQFF
>TRBJ2-5|TRBV13
CASSLGNSGGEETQYF
>TRBJ2-2|TRBV4-1
CASSQLVAVNTGELFF